These 32 T cell receptor beta chains were sequenced from one sample in a study of PD-L1 blockade in urothelial cancer. The table came from immunoSEQ multiplex PCR; TCRdb's copy has only in-frame clones and leaves some out. The sample lists about 23,000 clones; under 95% were seen once. Documented time point: peripheral blood 6 weeks after treatment start. Sequenced material: PBMCs, taken around atezolizumab (anti-PD-L1) treatment. Receptors originate from an older woman with urothelial cancer.

The V gene is TRBV19, the J gene TRBJ2-7, with D possibly being TRBD1 (5 bases). The length of the CDR3 is 16 residues. V was shortened by 1 base and J by 3 bases, with 16 bases between the two germline ends. The germline CDR1 and CDR2 sequences are LNHDA and SQIVND (reference sequence). CDR3 coding DNA: TGTGCCAGTAGTATAGTTAGGGGAAACAACATCTACGAGCAGTACTTC. This gives the protein CASSIVRGNNIYEQYF.

This clone appeared a single time. The J gene is TRBJ1-5, the V gene TRBV4-3; D not resolved. This CDR3 is 13 amino acids long. In germline, CDR1 is LGHNA, CDR2 YSLEER. Trimming cost V 1 base and J 9 bases, with 10 bases left between them. The CDR3 is CASSQGGEGPQHF. The CDR3 DNA sequence: TGCGCCAGCAGCCAAGGGGGAGAAGGGCCCCAGCATTTT.

Here the CDR3 DNA reads TGTGCCAGCAGTGCGGAGCGGGAGGCCAATGAGCAGTTCTTC. Its translation: CASSAEREANEQFF. The chain carries TRBV2 and TRBJ2-1; TRBD2 matches at 9 bases. Trimming took 4 bases from V and 6 from J; bases not matched to a gene: 4. The germline V gene has CDR1 SNHLY and CDR2 FYNNEI. This CDR3 contains 14 residues. The full variable domain, with the rest looked up from reference TRBV2 and TRBJ2-1, is EPEVTQTPSHQVTQMGQEVILRCVPISNHLYFYWYRQILGQKVEFLVSFYNNEISEKSEIFDDQFSVERPDGSNFTLKIRSTKLEDSAMYFCASSAEREANEQFFGPGTRLTVL.

The rearrangement uses TRBV7-2 and TRBJ2-7; 7 nucleotides match TRBD1. In germline, CDR1 is SGHTA, CDR2 FQGNSA. J was trimmed by 4 bases and V by 1 base; bases with no gene match: 7. The CDR3 totals 15 residues. CDR3 sequence: CASSLGRTGPYEQYF. CDR3 coding DNA: TGTGCCAGCAGCTTAGGCCGGACAGGACCTTACGAGCAGTACTTC.

J is TRBJ2-3 and V is TRBV19, with D possibly being TRBD1 (5 bases). The CDR3 covers 15 residues. Trimming stripped 4 bases from V and 0 bases from J, with 11 bases between. Germline V CDR1 and CDR2: LNHDA, SQIVND (reference sequence). CDR3 sequence: CASSSPPGSTDTQYF. The DNA of the CDR3 is TGTGCCAGTAGTAGCCCCCCAGGGAGCACAGATACGCAGTATTTT.

The rearrangement uses TRBV4-1 and TRBJ1-2; 7 nucleotides agree with TRBD1. This CDR3 has 19 amino acids. Germline CDR1 MGHRA, CDR2 YSYEKL. Trimming cost V 0 bases and J 6 bases; bases outside gene matches: 19. In nucleotides, the CDR3 is TGCGCCAGCAGCCAAGACCGGACAGGAGCTCCTCACCCCAGGAATGGCTACACCTTC. Translating gives CASSQDRTGAPHPRNGYTF.

The rearrangement uses TRBV2 and TRBJ1-5; TRBD1 might be the D (6 bases). Germline V gene sequence: CDR1 SNHLY, CDR2 FYNNEI. CDR3 length: 15 residues. Between the trimmed V and J ends, which lost 7 bases and 0 bases, there was a span of 13 bases. In DNA, the CDR3 is TGTGCCAGCACTGCAGGGGCCAATAGCAATCAGCCCCAGCATTTT. It specifies CASTAGANSNQPQHF.

The gene calls are TRBV5-1 and TRBJ1-2; 8 nucleotides line up with TRBD1. The germline V gene encodes CDR1 SGHRS and CDR2 YFSETQ. This CDR3 has 19 residues. V shed 0 bases, J shed 0 bases, and the junction held 13 bases outside the gene matches. The CDR3 here is CASSLAGWGQALANYGYTF. As DNA, the CDR3 is TGCGCCAGCAGCTTGGCAGGTTGGGGACAGGCTCTAGCTAACTATGGCTACACCTTC.

The V gene is TRBV5-1, the J gene TRBJ2-3; a weak D match, TRBD2 (9 bases). This CDR3 contains 18 residues. With 3 bases removed from V and 6 bases from J, the gap between germline ends came to 26 bases. Germline lookup yields CDR1 SGHRS and CDR2 YFSETQ. For the CDR3, the DNA is TGCGCCAGCAGCTCCAGGGGGCTCGCTAGCGGGATAACGGATACGCAGTATTTT. Protein sequence: CASSSRGLASGITDTQYF.

The rearrangement joins TRBV21-1 to TRBJ2-1; TRBD2 is the table's D call, not checked against the DNA. TRBV21-1 is tagged as a pseudogene. This CDR3 is 17 amino acids long. The CDR3 reads CASSKVGLAGGQHEQFF. The CDR3 DNA sequence: TGTGCCAGCAGCAAAGTTGGCCTAGCGGGGGGGCAACATGAGCAGTTCTTC.

This chain links TRBV29-1 with TRBJ2-2, with 7 bases fitting TRBD2. The CDR3 covers 15 residues. Trimming cost V 3 bases and J 4 bases; bases outside gene matches: 8. The V gene's germline CDR1 is SQVTM and CDR2 ANQGSEA. DNA for the CDR3: TGCAGCGTTGAGGGGGGGACCTACCCCACCGGGGAGCTGTTTTTT. It specifies CSVEGGTYPTGELFF.

The V call is TRBV6-5, the J call TRBJ1-2; a possible D gene is TRBD1 (6 bases). V lost 6 bases and J 5 bases, leaving 19 bases between the germline ends. The CDR3 is made up of 15 amino acids. Germline V CDR1 and CDR2: MNHEY, SVGAGI. CDR3 sequence: CASSPMNRDRYGYTF. The CDR3 nucleotides read TGTGCCAGCAGCCCAATGAACAGGGATAGGTATGGCTACACCTTC.

This chain joins TRBV21-1 and TRBJ1-1; the table calls TRBD1, which could not be checked here. TRBV21-1 is listed as a pseudogene. The CDR3 contains 16 residues. The CDR3 reads CASSTSGQGPNTEAFF. The DNA of the CDR3 is TGTGCCAGCAGCACCTCCGGACAGGGGCCGAACACTGAAGCTTTCTTT.

The chain is built from TRBV7-9 and TRBJ1-2; 10 nucleotides line up with TRBD1. The junction had 4 bases not matched to a gene; V was cut back by 4 bases and J by 8 bases. CDR1 and CDR2 (germline): SEHNR, FQNEAQ (reference sequence). This CDR3 has 13 amino acids. Here the CDR3 reads CASSWDRGGGYTF. CDR3 coding DNA: TGTGCCAGCAGCTGGGACAGGGGCGGGGGCTACACCTTC.

This clone appeared a single time. V and J are TRBV18 and TRBJ2-3, with 7 bases identical to TRBD1. V lost 6 bases to trimming and J lost 3 bases; unmatched junction nucleotides: 12. Germline V CDR1 and CDR2: KGHSH, LQKENI. This CDR3 is built from 16 residues. The chain's CDR3 is CASSHQRGGKTDTQYF. CDR3 nucleotides: TGTGCCAGCTCCCACCAACGAGGGGGCAAGACAGATACGCAGTATTTT. The entire variable domain, with the rest obtained from reference TRBV18 and TRBJ2-3, is as follows: NAGVMQNPRHLVRRRGQEARLRCSPMKGHSHVYWYRQLPEEGLKFMVYLQKENIIDESGMPKERFSAEFPKEGPSILRIQQVVRGDSAAYFCASSHQRGGKTDTQYFGPGTRLTVL.

V and J are TRBV9 and TRBJ1-2; 7 nucleotides line up with TRBD1. The CDR3 runs 15 residues. The germline gives CDR1 SGDLS, CDR2 YYNGEE. V lost 3 bases, J lost 4 bases, and 9 bases stayed unmatched. The CDR3 DNA reads as TGTGCCAGCAGCGAGGGGGGACAGCCCTTCTATGGCTACACCTTC. Encoded protein: CASSEGGQPFYGYTF.

The chain employs TRBV10-2 and TRBJ2-7; 11 positions agree with TRBD2. The CDR3 has 17 amino acids. Per germline, CDR1 WSHSY and CDR2 SAAADI. J was trimmed by 5 bases and V by 4 bases; bases with no gene match: 13. CDR3 loop: CASSGGTSGGYSHEQYF. The DNA of the CDR3 is TGCGCCAGCAGTGGCGGGACTAGCGGAGGGTACTCTCACGAGCAGTACTTC.

The CDR3 sequence is CATSRDGTGPRAGNTIYF. The CDR3, as DNA: TGTGCCACCAGCAGAGATGGGACAGGCCCTAGGGCTGGAAACACCATATATTTT. The genes are TRBV15 and TRBJ1-3, with 8 bases that match TRBD1. The germline V gene has CDR1 LNHNV and CDR2 YYDKDF (reference sequence). This CDR3 spans 18 amino acids. Trimming took 0 bases from V and 2 from J; bases not matched to a gene: 9.

The chain employs TRBV4-2 and TRBJ2-1, with D possibly matching TRBD2 (6 bases). V dropped 0 bases and J dropped 8 bases, with 17 bases sitting between them. CDR3 length: 16 amino acids. Germline V gene data show CDR1 as LGHNA and CDR2 as YNFKEQ. In DNA form, the CDR3 reads TGTGCCAGCAGCCAAGATCGGAGGGGCACCCGCCATGAGCAGTTCTTC. Its translation is CASSQDRRGTRHEQFF.

The rearrangement links TRBV27 to TRBJ2-7; the match to TRBD2 covers 10 bases. The V and J ends lost 2 bases and 5 bases, in that order; junction bases with no gene match: 6. The CDR3 loop spans 15 amino acids. Germline assignment: CDR1 MNHEY and CDR2 SMNVEV (reference sequence). The CDR3 sequence: CASSLRTSGWDEQYF. The CDR3 DNA is TGTGCCAGCAGTTTACGGACTAGCGGTTGGGACGAGCAGTACTTC.

The CDR3 loop reads CASRRPGQGYEQYF. The CDR3 DNA sequence: TGTGCCAGCAGACGACCGGGACAGGGGTACGAGCAGTACTTC. This chain connects TRBV11-2 to TRBJ2-7; 10 bases are a match to TRBD1. V trimming: 6 bases; J trimming: 4 bases; junction bases outside the gene matches: 6. Looked up from germline, CDR1 is SGHAT and CDR2 is FQNNGV. The CDR3 has 14 residues.

The chain carries TRBV5-6 and TRBJ2-7; D gene uncertain. The V and J ends lost 0 bases and 3 bases respectively, with 13 bases between them. CDR1 is SGHDT and CDR2 is YYEEEE in the germline V gene. The CDR3 length is 15 residues. The CDR3 DNA reads as TGTGCCAGCAGCTTGGTTTTTAGCATGGACTACGAGCAGTACTTC. Translated: CASSLVFSMDYEQYF. The whole variable domain, remainder taken from reference TRBV5-6 and TRBJ2-7, is DAGVTQSPTHLIKTRGQQVTLRCSPKSGHDTVSWYQQALGQGPQFIFQYYEEEERQRGNFPDRFSGHQFPNYSSELNVNALLLGDSALYLCASSLVFSMDYEQYFGPGTRLTVT.

This chain connects TRBV10-2 to TRBJ2-5, with 11 bases identical to TRBD2. The CDR3 is 15 amino acids. V dropped 3 bases and J dropped 6; count of bases not matched to a gene: 6. The germline V gene has CDR1 WSHSY and CDR2 SAAADI. This chain's CDR3 is CASSDPSGGPKTQYF. For the CDR3, the DNA is TGCGCCAGCAGTGATCCTAGCGGGGGGCCTAAGACCCAGTACTTC.

V is TRBV7-2 and J is TRBJ2-7; maybe TRBD2 (6 bases). Trimming removed 8 bases from V and 3 bases from J, with 17 bases in between. The germline V gene encodes CDR1 SGHTA and CDR2 FQGNSA. CDR3 length equals 14 residues. The CDR3 bases are TGTGCCAGCTCCCCCGTGGGGGGAGGCTACGAGCAGTACTTC. Protein: CASSPVGGGYEQYF.

The V gene is TRBV29-1, the J gene TRBJ1-2, with 7 positions matching TRBD1. The germline V gene encodes CDR1 SQVTM and CDR2 ANQGSEA. This CDR3 spans 12 amino acids. V trimming: 4 bases; J trimming: 4 bases; junction bases outside the gene matches: 3. CDR3 sequence reads: CSVVRTGYGYTF. The DNA of the CDR3 is TGCAGCGTTGTCCGGACAGGCTATGGCTACACCTTC.

J is TRBJ2-7 and V is TRBV5-1, with D maybe TRBD1 (6 bases). CDR1 is SGHRS, CDR2 YFSETQ, per germline. The V end was cut by 4 bases, the J end by 0 bases, with 14 bases between. This CDR3 is built from 15 residues. CDR3 DNA sequence: TGCGCCAGCAGCCCCTCCGGGACAATCTCCTACGAGCAGTACTTC. Translation: CASSPSGTISYEQYF.

The genes are TRBV27 and TRBJ2-1, with 11 bases identical to TRBD1. The CDR3 totals 16 residues. Germline CDR1 reads MNHEY; CDR2 reads SMNVEV (reference sequence). J gave up 8 bases and V 7 bases, and 13 bases lay outside the gene matches. The CDR3 DNA reads TGTGCCAGCAAATCCTGGTGGGACAGGGGGTGGGATGAGCAGTTCTTC. It codes for CASKSWWDRGWDEQFF.

This sequence joins TRBV7-2 and TRBJ2-2; 7 nucleotides align to TRBD1. CDR1 is SGHTA, CDR2 FQGNSA, per germline. J was trimmed by 0 bases and V by 2 bases; bases with no gene match: 3. The CDR3 extends over 16 amino acids. The CDR3 DNA is TGTGCCAGCAGCTTATTTGACAGGGCGAACACCGGGGAGCTGTTTTTT. It encodes CASSLFDRANTGELFF.

J is TRBJ2-1 and V is TRBV6-5, with TRBD1 matching over 8 bases. CDR1 is MNHEY and CDR2 is SVGAGI in the germline V gene. The V gene end was trimmed by 6 bases and the J gene end by 0 bases; junction bases not matched to a gene: 4. The CDR3 is 15 amino acids. The CDR3 sequence: CASRDRGSSYNEQFF. The CDR3 DNA is TGTGCCAGCAGAGACAGGGGTAGCTCCTACAATGAGCAGTTCTTC.

This rearrangement joins TRBV7-2 to TRBJ2-7; D might be TRBD2 (6 bases). V lost 0 bases and J lost 4, with 10 bases in between. Germline V gene sequence: CDR1 SGHTA, CDR2 FQGNSA. This CDR3 is built from 14 residues. The CDR3 here is CASSLAGGIYEQYF. The CDR3 coding sequence is TGTGCCAGCAGCTTAGCCGGCGGGATATACGAGCAGTACTTC.

J is TRBJ2-2 and V is TRBV7-3; D is unresolved. Germline CDR1 is SGHTA and CDR2 is FQGTGA. Trimming shortened V by 2 bases and J by 1 base, and 8 bases separated the two germline ends. CDR3 length equals 15 residues. The CDR3 protein is CASSLAAGNTGELFF. The CDR3 region has the DNA TGTGCCAGCAGCTTAGCTGCAGGGAACACCGGGGAGCTGTTTTTT.

The chain links TRBV15 to TRBJ1-1; D possibly corresponds to TRBD1 (5 bases). The CDR3 runs to 13 residues. Germline CDR1 and CDR2: LNHNV and YYDKDF (reference sequence). The V end was cut by 0 bases, the J end by 4 bases, with 6 bases between. The CDR3 bases are TGTGCCACCAGCAGAGACAGGGTCACTGAAGCTTTCTTT. Translation: CATSRDRVTEAFF.